This T cell receptor (beta chain) was sequenced for a study of CD8 T cells in ankylosing spondylitis. As concerns this clonotype: Antigen specificity is unknown.

Library preparation for TCR beta used quantitative 5'-RACE with molecular barcodes. From the 5' RACE reads, TCRdb called clonotypes with MiXCR, one entry per CDR3 protein. The data contain about 250,000 distinct CDR3 sequences, 30% to 35% of them singletons. Trimming removed 6 bases from V and 10 bases from J, with 15 bases in between. This CDR3 region has 12 residues. The germline CDR1 and CDR2 sequences are MDHEN and SYDVKM. Study-wide findings and caveats: Matched synovial fluid from ankylosing spondylitis patients was reported to be enriched for disease-linked clones. A motif in TCR beta, a set of eight highly homologous variants, appeared characteristic of ankylosing spondylitis blood.

The sequence came from a male donor with ankylosing spondylitis or in good health (not recorded which). Sequenced input: blood, either unsorted or a sorted T cell fraction (not recorded which). The chain employs TRBV28 and TRBJ1-2; TRBD1 is a possible D gene (6 bases). The CDR3 DNA is TGTGCCAGCAGCTCAGGGGTAAGCGACTACACCTTC. Its protein is CASSSGVSDYTF.